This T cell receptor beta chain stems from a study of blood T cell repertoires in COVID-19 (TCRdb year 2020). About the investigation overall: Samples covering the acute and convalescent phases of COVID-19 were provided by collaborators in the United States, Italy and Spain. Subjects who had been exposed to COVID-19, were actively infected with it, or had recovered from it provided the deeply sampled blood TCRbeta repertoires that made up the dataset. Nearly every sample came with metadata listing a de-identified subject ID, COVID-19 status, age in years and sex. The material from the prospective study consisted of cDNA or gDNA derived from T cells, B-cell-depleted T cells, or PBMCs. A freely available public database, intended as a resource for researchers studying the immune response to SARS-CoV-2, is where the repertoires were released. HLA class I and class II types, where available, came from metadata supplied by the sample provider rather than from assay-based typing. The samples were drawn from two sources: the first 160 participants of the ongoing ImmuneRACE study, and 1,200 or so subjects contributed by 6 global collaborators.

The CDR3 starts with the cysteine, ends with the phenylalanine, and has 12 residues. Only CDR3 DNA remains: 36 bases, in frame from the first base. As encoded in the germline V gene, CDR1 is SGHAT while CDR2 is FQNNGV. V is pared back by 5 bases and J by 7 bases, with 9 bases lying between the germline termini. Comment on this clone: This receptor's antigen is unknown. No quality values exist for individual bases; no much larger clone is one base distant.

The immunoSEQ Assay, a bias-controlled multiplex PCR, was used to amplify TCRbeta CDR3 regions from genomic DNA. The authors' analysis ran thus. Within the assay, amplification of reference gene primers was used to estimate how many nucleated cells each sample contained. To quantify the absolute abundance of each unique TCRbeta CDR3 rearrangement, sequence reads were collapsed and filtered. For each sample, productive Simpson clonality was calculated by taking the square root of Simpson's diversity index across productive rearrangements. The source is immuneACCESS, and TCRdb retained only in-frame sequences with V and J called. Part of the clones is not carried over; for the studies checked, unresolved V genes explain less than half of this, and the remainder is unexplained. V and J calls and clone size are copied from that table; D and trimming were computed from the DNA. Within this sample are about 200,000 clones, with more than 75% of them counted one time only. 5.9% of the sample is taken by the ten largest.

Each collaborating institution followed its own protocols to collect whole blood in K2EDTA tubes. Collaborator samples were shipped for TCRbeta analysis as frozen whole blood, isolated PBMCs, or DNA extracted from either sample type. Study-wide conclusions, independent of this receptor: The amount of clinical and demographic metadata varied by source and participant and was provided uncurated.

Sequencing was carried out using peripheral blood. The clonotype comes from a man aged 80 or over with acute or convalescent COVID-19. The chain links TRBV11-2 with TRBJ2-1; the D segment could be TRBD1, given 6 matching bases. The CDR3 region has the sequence CASSTQGNEQFF. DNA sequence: TGTGCCAGCAGCACCCAGGGGAATGAGCAGTTCTTC.